A selection of T cell receptor beta chains follows, all from one sample in a study of radiation and T cells in renal cell carcinoma. Sequencing was performed with immunoSEQ multiplex PCR; in TCRdb, only in-frame clones are kept and a portion is missing. This sample yields roughly 130,000 clones, of which 88% are seen a single time; over 4.5% belongs to the top ten. Sequences were derived from blood, sampled from a patient whose treatment included radiotherapy and nephrectomy. All receptors derive from a woman in her sixties or seventies with renal cell carcinoma. Each CDR3 is given with its conserved first and last residue. The order of the fields is J gene, V gene, CDR3 protein.

TRBJ1-1 | TRBV12-5 | CASGLTLGSSTEAFF
TRBJ2-7 | TRBV19 | CASSTGAPYEQYF
TRBJ2-1 | TRBV11-3 | CASSHRTGTSYNEQFF
TRBJ2-3 | TRBV29-1 | CSVEYSTDTQYF
TRBJ1-4 | TRBV2 | CASSRDLGEKLFF
TRBJ1-1 | TRBV27 | CASSQDRGGNTEAFF
TRBJ2-1 | TRBV7-2 | CASRVSSGGADEQFF
TRBJ2-6 | TRBV5-1 | CASRLGGGTGAGANVLTF
TRBJ2-7 | TRBV28 | CASSPSGTANEQYF
TRBJ2-2 | TRBV4-3 | CASSHLTGTGELFF
TRBJ1-4 | TRBV30 | CAWRKTATDEKLFF
TRBJ2-3 | TRBV7-9 | CASSLFPSSTDTQYF
TRBJ1-1 | TRBV5-4 | CASSPGQGRNTEAFF
TRBJ1-2 | TRBV7-8 | CASSLGGQIYGYTF
TRBJ1-5 | TRBV28 | CASSLRDSNQPQHF
TRBJ2-2 | TRBV5-4 | CASMGGGQNTGELFF
TRBJ1-2 | TRBV28 | CASSRGAHGYTF
TRBJ1-5 | TRBV7-8 | CASSPRGGNSNQPQHF
TRBJ2-7 | TRBV19 | CASRTSGGSYEQYF
TRBJ1-2 | TRBV30 | CAWSVLDGYTF
TRBJ2-4 | TRBV11-2 | CASSLLRSTAKNIQYF
TRBJ1-2 | TRBV29-1 | CSASLWGRKNGYTF
TRBJ2-1 | TRBV11-3 | CASTSFAYNEQFF
TRBJ1-2 | TRBV4-1 | CASSQATLEAAPNYAYTF
TRBJ1-2 | TRBV7-9 | CASTNRIYGYTF
TRBJ2-5 | TRBV9 | CASSVGALAGSLQETQYF
TRBJ2-5 | TRBV19 | CASSPTGTLQETQYF
TRBJ1-5 | TRBV6-1 | CASSEITANQPQHF
TRBJ2-7 | TRBV7-2 | CASSLRTGAYEQYF
TRBJ1-6 | TRBV4-3 | CASSLQGPHSPLHF
TRBJ1-2 | TRBV5-4 | CASSKSQGGGYTF
TRBJ1-4 | TRBV7-2 | CASSEQGRTRNEKLFF
TRBJ2-5 | TRBV7-2 | CASSRPQETQYF
TRBJ2-3 | TRBV27 | CASSRKGVATDTQYF
TRBJ1-5 | TRBV15 | CATSRPAGNQPQHF
TRBJ2-1 | TRBV27 | CASSAGQGNYRYNEQFF
TRBJ2-7 | TRBV6-5 | CASSYWSSNEQYF
TRBJ1-4 | TRBV4-3 | CASSRLADAPALSTNEKLFF
TRBJ2-2 | TRBV6-9 | CASRQTGITGELFF
TRBJ2-1 | TRBV28 | CASSLATETSYNEQFF
TRBJ1-6 | TRBV30 | CAWSTTGLSNSPLHF
TRBJ2-6 | TRBV19 | CASSPGGQGLAGANVLTF
TRBJ2-7 | TRBV28 | CASSATPNPYEQYF
TRBJ2-6 | TRBV7-8 | CASSLVSRRNSGANVLTF
TRBJ2-7 | TRBV6-5 | CASSYSSNGVNEQYF
TRBJ1-5 | TRBV28 | CASAVGRFGNQPQHF
TRBJ2-5 | TRBV7-2 | CASSLLWAGQGRQETQYF
TRBJ1-6 | TRBV9 | CASSSAGRGNSPLHF
TRBJ1-5 | TRBV2 | CASSGRVSPNQPQHF
TRBJ1-2 | TRBV27 | CASSLTGNYGYTF
TRBJ1-1 | TRBV19 | CASRNSPANTEAFF
TRBJ2-2 | TRBV6-6 | CASSYSGTGELFF
TRBJ1-1 | TRBV19 | CASSVLLGESEAFF
TRBJ2-5 | TRBV9 | CASSVDPPGGGKETQYF
TRBJ2-1 | TRBV2 | CASSGSGGKYNEQFF